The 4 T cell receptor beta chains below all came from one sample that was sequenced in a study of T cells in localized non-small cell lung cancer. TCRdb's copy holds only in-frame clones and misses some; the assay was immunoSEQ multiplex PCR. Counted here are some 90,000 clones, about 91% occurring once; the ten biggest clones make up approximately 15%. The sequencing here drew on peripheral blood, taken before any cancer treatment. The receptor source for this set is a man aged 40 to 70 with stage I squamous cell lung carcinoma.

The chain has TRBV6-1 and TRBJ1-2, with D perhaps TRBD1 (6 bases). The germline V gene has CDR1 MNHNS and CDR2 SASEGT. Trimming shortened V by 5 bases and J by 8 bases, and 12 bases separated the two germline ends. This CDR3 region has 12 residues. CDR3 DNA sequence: TGTGCCAGCAGTAGTACAGGGTACGGCTACACCTTC. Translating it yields CASSSTGYGYTF.

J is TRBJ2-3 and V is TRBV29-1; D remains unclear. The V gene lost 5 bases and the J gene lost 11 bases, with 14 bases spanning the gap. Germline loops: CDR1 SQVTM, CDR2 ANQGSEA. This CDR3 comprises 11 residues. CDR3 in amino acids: CSVSIRVRQYF. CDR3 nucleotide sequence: TGCAGCGTTTCCATCCGGGTCAGGCAGTATTTT.

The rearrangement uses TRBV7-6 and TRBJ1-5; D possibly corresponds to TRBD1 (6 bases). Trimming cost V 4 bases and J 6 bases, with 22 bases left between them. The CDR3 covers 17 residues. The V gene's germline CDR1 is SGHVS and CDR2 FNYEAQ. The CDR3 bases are TGTGCCAGCAGCTCGGACAGCTCAGGGGCTTGGGGTCAGCCCCAGCATTTT. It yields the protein CASSSDSSGAWGQPQHF.

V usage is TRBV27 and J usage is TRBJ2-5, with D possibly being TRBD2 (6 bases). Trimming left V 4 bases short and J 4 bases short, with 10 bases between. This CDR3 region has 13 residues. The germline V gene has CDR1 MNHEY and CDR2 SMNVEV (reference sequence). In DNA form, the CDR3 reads TGTGCCAGCAGTTCCCGGAGGGGAGAGACCCAGTACTTC. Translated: CASSSRRGETQYF.